Shown below are 9 T cell receptor beta chains from a single sample sequenced in a study of response to subunit inactivated influenza vaccine. TCRdb re-analysed the RT-PCR reads in MiXCR, keeping a single row per CDR3 protein. The sample consists of about 540,000 distinct CDR3 sequences, roughly 25% of them appearing once. The sample was also linked to a second study, of T cells expressing NK-cell markers. From that study: cDNA encoding TCR beta was synthesized via 5'RACE template switching incorporating UMIs.

The sequencing here drew on CD4+ T cells sorted from PBMCs, taken 11 to 12 days after vaccination. Receptors were obtained from a man in his forties or fifties who received an inactivated influenza vaccine.

This chain uses TRBV28 with TRBJ2-7, with 10 bases identical to TRBD2. Germline-derived CDR1 and CDR2 are MDHEN and SYDVKM. Germline trimming cut 2 bases from V and 4 bases from J; bases unmatched to any gene: 5. The CDR3 runs to 15 residues. The CDR3 is CASSLKGLALYEQYF. In DNA form, the CDR3 reads TGTGCCAGCAGTTTAAAGGGACTAGCGCTATACGAGCAGTACTTC.

The chain joins TRBV15 to TRBJ1-2; possible D gene TRBD1, 6 bases. V was trimmed by 2 bases and J by 3 bases, leaving 13 bases between them. This CDR3 has 15 residues. Germline V CDR1 and CDR2: LNHNV, YYDKDF (reference sequence). The CDR3 DNA reads as TGTGCCACCAGCAGACTGTCGGGGGCGGACTATGGCTACACCTTC. It encodes CATSRLSGADYGYTF. Together with reference TRBV15 and TRBJ1-2, the CDR3 gives the full variable domain: DAMVIQNPRYQVTQFGKPVTLSCSQTLNHNVMYWYQQKSSQAPKLLFHYYDKDFNNEADTPDNFQSRRPNTSFCFLDIRSPGLGDTAMYLCATSRLSGADYGYTFGSGTRLTVV.

V usage is TRBV20-1 and J usage is TRBJ1-2, with D maybe TRBD1 (6 bases). CDR3 size: 18 residues. V lost 2 bases to trimming and J lost 0 bases, with 22 bases between them. Germline loops: CDR1 DFQATT, CDR2 SNEGSKA (reference sequence). Here the CDR3 DNA reads TGCAGTGCTAGACAGGGACAACTCACCGAAGGGACTAACTATGGCTACACCTTC. It codes for CSARQGQLTEGTNYGYTF.

The CDR3 reads CASSSSGRPGNEQFF. CDR3 nucleotide sequence: TGTGCCAGCAGCTCTAGCGGGAGGCCCGGCAATGAGCAGTTCTTC. The V gene is TRBV11-1, the J gene TRBJ2-1; 11 bases match TRBD2. Germline V gene data show CDR1 as SGHAT and CDR2 as FQDESV (reference sequence). The CDR3 length is 15 residues. J was trimmed by 6 bases and V by 4 bases; bases with no gene match: 5.

This clonotype was counted between two and nine times. The rearrangement links TRBV6-2 or TRBV6-3 to TRBJ1-5; D remains ambiguous. V was shortened by 2 bases and J by 2 bases, with 10 bases between the two germline ends. Per the germline V gene, CDR1 is MNHEY and CDR2 is SVGEGT. The CDR3 length is 15 residues. Here the CDR3 DNA reads TGTGCCAGCAGTTACATGGGGTCGGGCAATCAGCCCCAGCATTTT. Amino acids: CASSYMGSGNQPQHF.

This clonotype was found a few times. The rearrangement links TRBV20-1 to TRBJ1-6; D remains ambiguous. Trimming stripped 3 bases from V and 4 bases from J, with 7 bases between. The CDR3 runs 13 residues. CDR1 is DFQATT and CDR2 is SNEGSKA in the germline V gene (reference sequence). This chain's CDR3 is CSASLHYNSPLHF. CDR3 DNA sequence: TGCAGTGCTAGTCTACATTATAATTCACCCCTCCACTTT.

This clonotype was picked up one time. The genes are TRBV9 and TRBJ2-1; 9 bases match TRBD1. The length of the CDR3 is 17 residues. Losses at the gene ends were 4 bases for V and 4 bases for J; bases not matched to a gene: 12. Per the germline V gene, CDR1 is SGDLS and CDR2 is YYNGEE. The CDR3 loop reads CASSQPSWGTGYNEQFF. The CDR3 DNA reads TGTGCCAGCAGCCAGCCTTCGTGGGGGACAGGGTACAATGAGCAGTTCTTC.

The table lists this clonotype with a few counts. One end of the junction fails to match germline, which may point to a read error. The V call is TRBV6-1, the J call TRBJ2-2; possible D gene TRBD2, 6 bases. CDR3 length equals 15 residues. Looked up from germline, CDR1 is MNHNS and CDR2 is SASEGT. The CDR3 sequence: CASGDSGANTGELFF. The CDR3 DNA is TGTGCCAGCGGTGATTCGGGGGCGAACACCGGGGAGCTGTTTTTT.

V and J are TRBV24-1 and TRBJ2-2, with 10 bases matching TRBD1. V was clipped by 1 base and J by 3 bases; unmatched bases: 4. Germline V lookup: CDR1 KGHDR, CDR2 SFDVKD. The CDR3 consists of 17 residues. This CDR3 reads CATSDLVGQGYTGELFF. CDR3 bases: TGTGCCACCAGTGATTTAGTGGGACAGGGGTACACCGGGGAGCTGTTTTTT.